One and the same sample provided the 28 T cell receptor beta chains below, sequenced in a study of blood T cell repertoires in COVID-19. The repertoire was sequenced with immunoSEQ multiplex PCR; TCRdb's copy has only in-frame clones and lacks some. Altogether tens of thousands of clones are present, around four fifths being singletons, with the ten largest covering roughly 12%. Material for sequencing was peripheral blood. These receptors all come from a human donor in a cohort sampled during active COVID-19.

This rearrangement joins TRBV24-1 to TRBJ2-6; D gene uncertain. V was trimmed by 6 bases and J by 0 bases, leaving 2 bases between them. The V gene's germline CDR1 is KGHDR and CDR2 SFDVKD. CDR3 size: 13 residues. The CDR3, as DNA: TGTGCCACCAGTTACTCTGGGGCCAACGTCCTGACTTTC. Translated: CATSYSGANVLTF.

This clone was seen only once. The chain is built from TRBV7-2 and TRBJ2-3; 9 bases fit TRBD1. This CDR3 is 14 amino acids long. Germline lookup yields CDR1 SGHTA and CDR2 FQGNSA. The V segment lost 4 bases and the J segment 9 bases; nucleotides outside the gene matches: 8. The CDR3 nucleotides are TGTGCCAGCAGCTCAAACAGGGGGCTTGGCACGCAGTATTTT. This encodes CASSSNRGLGTQYF.

The V gene is TRBV14, the J gene TRBJ2-1; 8 nucleotides align to TRBD1. The germline CDR1 and CDR2 sequences are SGHDN and FVKESK. This CDR3 has 15 residues. The V segment lost 6 bases and the J segment 1 base; nucleotides outside the gene matches: 5. The CDR3 DNA sequence: TGTGCCAGCAGTTCAGGGGGCTCTTCCTACAATGAGCAGTTCTTC. This gives the protein CASSSGGSSYNEQFF.

V is TRBV18 and J is TRBJ1-1; 8 nucleotides line up with TRBD1. Germline CDR1 and CDR2: KGHSH and LQKENI. CDR3 length equals 14 residues. The junction had 9 bases not matched to a gene; V was cut back by 6 bases and J by 6 bases. This CDR3 reads CASSPGQARSEAFF. In DNA, the CDR3 is TGTGCCAGCTCCCCGGGACAGGCCAGGTCTGAAGCTTTCTTT. Together with reference TRBV18 and TRBJ1-1, the CDR3 gives the full variable domain: NAGVMQNPRHLVRRRGQEARLRCSPMKGHSHVYWYRQLPEEGLKFMVYLQKENIIDESGMPKERFSAEFPKEGPSILRIQQVVRGDSAAYFCASSPGQARSEAFFGQGTRLTVV.

The chain joins TRBV30 to TRBJ1-1; D gene uncertain. This CDR3 spans 12 amino acids. From germline, CDR1 is GTSNPN and CDR2 SVGIG (reference sequence). Between the trimmed V and J ends, which lost 2 bases and 4 bases, there was a span of 8 bases. The CDR3 region is CAWSLWSTEAFF. The CDR3, as DNA: TGTGCCTGGAGTTTATGGAGCACTGAAGCTTTCTTT.

The genes are TRBV28 and TRBJ1-2, with 8 bases that match TRBD1. CDR1 is MDHEN, CDR2 SYDVKM, per germline. The CDR3 is 14 residues long. V shed 8 bases, J shed 3 bases, and the junction held 8 bases outside the gene matches. CDR3 residues: CASFRGTGDYGYTF. CDR3 bases: TGTGCCAGCTTCCGCGGGACAGGTGACTATGGCTACACCTTC.

The chain recombines TRBV7-2 with TRBJ1-2; 10 positions agree with TRBD1. The CDR3 is made up of 13 amino acids. CDR1 is SGHTA, CDR2 FQGNSA, per germline. Trimming at V came to 5 bases and at J to 8 bases, leaving 5 bases not matched to a gene. CDR3 in amino acids: CASSPGQGGGYTF. DNA of the CDR3: TGTGCCAGCAGCCCCGGACAGGGGGGCGGCTACACCTTC.

This clone appeared a few times. The chain has TRBV6-2 or TRBV6-3 and TRBJ1-5; D gene unclear. CDR1 MNHEY and CDR2 SVGEGT come from the germline V gene. This CDR3 region has 14 residues. Trimming left V 6 bases short and J 1 base short, with 10 bases between. Written as DNA, the CDR3 is TGTGCCAGCAGCCCCCACTTAAGCAATCAGCCCCAGCATTTT. Encoded protein: CASSPHLSNQPQHF.

V usage is TRBV6-2 or TRBV6-3 and J usage is TRBJ1-5, with TRBD1 identical over 7 bases. CDR1 MNHEY and CDR2 SVGEGT come from the germline V gene. The CDR3 is 11 amino acids. The ends lost 6 bases at V and 13 bases at J; junction bases unmatched: 6. In nucleotides, the CDR3 is TGTGCCAGCAGCCCCGGGACAGCTCAGCATTTT. Translated: CASSPGTAQHF.

This clone was recorded only once. The rearrangement links TRBV19 to TRBJ1-5; 9 nucleotides match TRBD1. This CDR3 contains 14 residues. Germline V gene sequence: CDR1 LNHDA, CDR2 SQIVND (reference sequence). V lost 6 bases, J lost 5 bases, and 5 bases stayed unmatched. The CDR3 DNA reads as TGTGCCAGTAGAACCCGACAGGGGGATCAGCCCCAGCATTTT. Protein: CASRTRQGDQPQHF.

The V and J genes are TRBV6-2 or TRBV6-3 and TRBJ2-7, with 9 bases that match TRBD1. The CDR3 consists of 14 residues. Per the germline V gene, CDR1 is MNHEY and CDR2 is SVGEGT. With 2 bases clipped from V and 7 bases from J, the junction kept 6 bases outside the gene matches. CDR3 bases: TGTGCCAGCAGTTACCCCGGGACAGGGCGGGAGCAGTACTTC. Translation: CASSYPGTGREQYF.

This sequence joins TRBV7-9 and TRBJ2-3; D gene ambiguous. Germline values: CDR1 SEHNR, CDR2 FQNEAQ (reference sequence). The CDR3 is made up of 16 amino acids. The V and J ends lost 3 bases and 0 bases respectively, with 13 bases between them. CDR3 DNA: TGTGCCAGCAGCTTGCGCACCTTCTCTAGCACAGATACGCAGTATTTT. This translates into CASSLRTFSSTDTQYF.

The CDR3 here is CASSLSRAGGSGYTF. CDR3 DNA: TGTGCCAGCAGCCTAAGTCGGGCCGGGGGAAGTGGCTACACCTTC. V usage is TRBV4-2 and J usage is TRBJ1-2; TRBD1 is a possible D gene (5 bases). Germline V gene lookup returns CDR1 LGHNA and CDR2 YNFKEQ. Trimming removed 4 bases at V and 7 bases at J, with 19 bases between. The CDR3 extends over 15 amino acids.

The chain employs TRBV12-5 and TRBJ2-2, with TRBD1 matching 8 bases. This CDR3 comprises 14 residues. Germline CDR1 is LGHNT and CDR2 is FRNRAP. V trimming: 1 base; J trimming: 5 bases; junction bases outside the gene matches: 0. CDR3 sequence: CASGLGQGTGELFF. DNA for the CDR3: TGTGCTAGTGGTTTGGGACAGGGGACCGGGGAGCTGTTTTTT.

The CDR3 nucleotides are TGCGCCAGCAGCTTGGATTCTTTCTATGGCTACACCTTC. It is translated as CASSLDSFYGYTF. This sequence joins TRBV5-1 and TRBJ1-2; no clear D gene. This CDR3 has 13 amino acids. V shed 0 bases and J shed 4 bases, with 7 bases lying between them. Germline CDR1 reads SGHRS; CDR2 reads YFSETQ.

The rearrangement joins TRBV30 to TRBJ1-3; 9 bases align to TRBD1. With V trimmed by 4 bases and J by 2 bases, 0 bases remained unmatched. The CDR3 is 13 residues long. Germline V gene sequence: CDR1 GTSNPN, CDR2 SVGIG (reference sequence). In DNA form, the CDR3 reads TGTGCCTGGAACAGGGGGCCTGGAAACACCATATATTTT. This encodes CAWNRGPGNTIYF.

The V and J genes are TRBV7-9 and TRBJ1-2; D unresolved. Trimming pared 0 bases from V and 5 bases from J, leaving 13 bases between. CDR3 length: 15 residues. In germline, CDR1 is SEHNR, CDR2 FQNEAQ (reference sequence). This CDR3 reads CASSLAADASYGYTF. For the CDR3, the DNA is TGTGCCAGCAGCTTAGCGGCAGATGCATCGTATGGCTACACCTTC.

The chain combines TRBV9 with TRBJ2-7; a weak D match, TRBD1 (6 bases). Germline V lookup: CDR1 SGDLS, CDR2 YYNGEE. V was trimmed by 2 bases and J by 5 bases, leaving 14 bases between them. The CDR3 consists of 14 residues. The CDR3 nucleotides read TGTGCCAGCAGCGTGGGGGCAGGGGTTCACGAGCAGTACTTC. This codes for CASSVGAGVHEQYF.

CDR3 region: CASNRGQGAGTEAFF. The CDR3 DNA reads as TGTGCCAGCAACCGGGGACAGGGGGCTGGGACTGAAGCTTTCTTT. This sequence joins TRBV6-5 and TRBJ1-1, with 12 bases identical to TRBD1. In germline, CDR1 is MNHEY, CDR2 SVGAGI. The CDR3 spans 15 residues. V shed 7 bases, J shed 5 bases, and the junction held 8 bases outside the gene matches.

With regard to this clone: An end of the junction differs from the germline gene, which may be a read error. The rearrangement joins TRBV7-8 to TRBJ1-4, with TRBD1 matching over 8 bases. The CDR3 spans 19 residues. Germline V gives CDR1 SGHVS, CDR2 FQNEAQ. CDR3 in DNA: TGTGCCAGCAGCGTAGCGGACAGGGCGTTGGTAGTCACTAATGAAAAACTGTTTTTT. This encodes CASSVADRALVVTNEKLFF.

This clone turned up a few times. The chain carries TRBV28 and TRBJ1-3; D may be TRBD1 (5 bases). CDR3 length: 15 amino acids. Looked up from germline, CDR1 is MDHEN and CDR2 is SYDVKM. The germline V and J ends were trimmed by 3 bases and 0 bases, with 9 bases remaining between them. The chain's CDR3 is CASSFDSSSGNTIYF. DNA of the CDR3: TGTGCCAGCAGTTTCGACAGCAGCTCTGGAAACACCATATATTTT.

The genes are TRBV6-2 or TRBV6-3 and TRBJ2-7; 10 bases match TRBD1. Germline CDR1 reads MNHEY; CDR2 reads SVGEGT. The V segment lost 0 bases and the J segment 4 bases; nucleotides outside the gene matches: 3. This CDR3 has 15 amino acids. The CDR3 DNA reads as TGTGCCAGCAGTTACTCACGACAGGGGGCTTACGAGCAGTACTTC. It codes for CASSYSRQGAYEQYF.

This clone was detected only a few times. V and J are TRBV7-9 and TRBJ1-6, with no clear D. With 5 bases removed from V and 7 bases from J, the gap between germline ends came to 6 bases. Germline V lookup: CDR1 SEHNR, CDR2 FQNEAQ (reference sequence). CDR3 length equals 12 residues. CDR3 in amino acids: CASSLTNSPLHF. The CDR3 nucleotides are TGTGCCAGCAGCCTAACGAATTCACCCCTCCACTTT.

The table lists this clone with a count of one. This CDR3 is CASSRNSRDRGRTEAFF. The CDR3 DNA is TGTGCCAGCAGCCGGAACAGCAGGGACAGGGGGCGTACTGAAGCTTTCTTT. V usage is TRBV7-2 and J usage is TRBJ1-1; 12 bases are a match to TRBD1. The CDR3 has 17 residues. V was pared by 5 bases and J by 5 bases, with 12 bases of the junction left unmatched. CDR1 and CDR2 from the germline V gene are SGHTA and FQGNSA.

V gene TRBV4-3 combines with J gene TRBJ2-5, with 10 bases fitting TRBD2. CDR3 size: 18 residues. With V trimmed by 3 bases and J by 0 bases, 10 bases remained unmatched. Germline loops: CDR1 LGHNA, CDR2 YSLEER. CDR3 sequence reads: CASSQVALAGVYQETQYF. CDR3 nucleotide sequence: TGCGCCAGCAGCCAGGTTGCTCTAGCGGGGGTATACCAAGAGACCCAGTACTTC.

This clone was seen once. The chain joins TRBV5-6 to TRBJ2-7, with TRBD1 matching 8 bases. The CDR3 consists of 16 residues. Germline loops: CDR1 SGHDT, CDR2 YYEEEE. V was clipped by 0 bases and J by 3 bases; unmatched bases: 8. The CDR3 coding sequence is TGTGCCAGCAGCTTGGGCCCTCCAGGACAGGGCTACGAGCAGTACTTC. It codes for CASSLGPPGQGYEQYF.

The chain combines TRBV5-4 with TRBJ1-1; the D is unclear. The CDR3 is 14 amino acids. V lost 2 bases and J lost 4, with 12 bases in between. The germline V gene encodes CDR1 SGHNT and CDR2 YYREEE (reference sequence). The DNA of the CDR3 is TGTGCCAGCAGCTTTAGAGATTCGGTCACTGAAGCTTTCTTT. This translates into CASSFRDSVTEAFF.

The chain employs TRBV28 and TRBJ1-6, with TRBD1 matching 10 bases. The V and J ends lost 7 bases and 8 bases, in that order; junction bases with no gene match: 11. The germline V gene encodes CDR1 MDHEN and CDR2 SYDVKM. The CDR3 has 16 amino acids. The CDR3 nucleotides are TGTGCCAGCATCCCCTCTTGGGGGACAGGGGATTCACCCCTCCACTTT. It translates to CASIPSWGTGDSPLHF.